This TCR beta chain derives from a study of blood T cell repertoires in COVID-19. Whole-study context: The analysed material was cDNA or gDNA that came from T cells, B-cell-depleted T cells, or PBMCs.

As processed by the authors: Estimation of nucleated cell counts relied on the amplification of reference gene primers. Only in-frame clones appear in the TCRdb table, and some are missing; sequencing was by immunoSEQ multiplex PCR. The V and J calls and clone size are taken from that table; D and trimming were inferred from the DNA. The table has some 240,000 clones, about 80% seen once. The V and J ends lost 5 bases and 0 bases respectively, with 10 bases between them. This CDR3 contains 15 residues. CDR1 and CDR2 from the germline V gene are SEHNR and FQNEAQ (reference sequence). All enrollees were about 18 to 90 years old and from fewer than 30 US areas.

This chain uses TRBV7-9 with TRBJ1-4; D is unclear. The receptor was isolated from a man aged 25-45 years with acute COVID-19. Sequencing was carried out using PBMCs or T cells enriched from blood (not recorded which). The CDR3 DNA sequence: TGTGCCAGCAGCCTTACGAGTGCAACTAATGAAAAACTGTTTTTT. Translation gives CASSLTSATNEKLFF.